This TCR beta chain was sequenced in a study of blood T cell repertoires in COVID-19. The wider study: COVID-19 samples collected from the United States, Italy and Spain covered acute and convalescent phases. PBMCs, B-cell-depleted T cells, or T cells were the source of the cDNA or gDNA that made up the material.

Per the study methods: Scientists estimated how many nucleated cells there were by amplifying reference gene primers. Profiled with immunoSEQ multiplex PCR; TCRdb holds only in-frame clones, not every one. D and trimming were read from the DNA, whereas the V and J calls and clone size are those reported in that table. The table lists about 240,000 clones, more than 75% of them singletons. The V and J ends lost 1 base and 4 bases respectively, with 7 bases between them. The CDR3 runs to 13 residues. This rearrangement joins TRBV12-3 or TRBV12-4 to TRBJ1-1; D may be TRBD1 (6 bases). The sequencing input was peripheral blood. The receptor was derived from an older woman with active or convalescent COVID-19. The CDR3 region is CASSLGQATEAFF. The CDR3 DNA reads as TGTGCCAGCAGTTTAGGACAGGCCACTGAAGCTTTCTTT.